This T cell receptor (beta chain) was captured in a study of regulatory T cells in long-lasting Graves disease. CDR1 is MDHEN, CDR2 SYDVKM, per germline. This CDR3 region has 15 residues. A remark on this clonotype: This could be a read error, since a much larger clone is one nucleotide away.

Construction of TCR beta libraries relied on iRepertoire HTBI primers and on Arm-PCR targeting CDR3 regions. How the authors handled the data: Samples revealed 62 TRBV and 15 or so TRBJ segments. TCRdb reprocessed the multiplex PCR reads with MiXCR, giving one entry per CDR3 protein. TCRdb assigned the V and J calls; the authors' analysis was not used. The sample records over 500,000 distinct CDR3 sequences, 16% being singletons. Time point specified: newly diagnosed GD, antithyroid drugs for less than 3 months. Researchers made the TCR library from RNA that was extracted from PBMCs. Another study also made use of these data, one on T cells in Graves' hyperthyroidism and ophthalmopathy.

V is TRBV28 and J is TRBJ2-2, with D possibly TRBD2 on 6 matching bases. The specimen was peripheral blood mononuclear cells (PBMCs), collected at new diagnosis, from a patient treated with antithyroid drugs. The TCR comes from a woman aged 30 to 39 with Graves disease. The CDR3 region has the DNA TGTGCCAGCCGAAGGAGGAGGGCGAACACCGGGAAGCTGTTTTTT. Translated, it gives CASRRRRANTGKLFF.